The following is a T cell receptor (beta chain) sequence with its context. Its antigen remains unidentified. V was shortened by 8 bases and J by 3 bases, with 16 bases between the two germline ends. This CDR3 has 14 residues. Germline V gene sequence: CDR1 ENHRY, CDR2 SYGVKD. The source of the sample is a study of long-term antiretroviral therapy in people with HIV. Whole-study results and caveats: Gathering of blood took place between the mid-2000s and the late 2010s, possibly under older ART regimens. Clonotypes expanded prior to ART showed repertoire dominance at all sampled time points. Repertoires in HIV (unlike those of controls) had narrower CDR3 length ranges.

Researchers ran immunoSEQ v3.0 at survey level. Sequencing used immunoSEQ multiplex PCR; TCRdb keeps in-frame clones, though not all of them. The sample shows about 17,000 clones, over 60% of them seen only once. The chain combines TRBV10-3 with TRBJ1-2; perhaps TRBD1 as D (6 bases). Sample: unsorted PBMCs, taken just under 2.6 years before starting antiretroviral therapy. This clonotype was obtained from a woman in her 50s with HIV. In nucleotides, the CDR3 is TGTGCCATCGGGAAGGGGGTAGGAGACTATGGCTACACCTTC. Protein product: CAIGKGVGDYGYTF.